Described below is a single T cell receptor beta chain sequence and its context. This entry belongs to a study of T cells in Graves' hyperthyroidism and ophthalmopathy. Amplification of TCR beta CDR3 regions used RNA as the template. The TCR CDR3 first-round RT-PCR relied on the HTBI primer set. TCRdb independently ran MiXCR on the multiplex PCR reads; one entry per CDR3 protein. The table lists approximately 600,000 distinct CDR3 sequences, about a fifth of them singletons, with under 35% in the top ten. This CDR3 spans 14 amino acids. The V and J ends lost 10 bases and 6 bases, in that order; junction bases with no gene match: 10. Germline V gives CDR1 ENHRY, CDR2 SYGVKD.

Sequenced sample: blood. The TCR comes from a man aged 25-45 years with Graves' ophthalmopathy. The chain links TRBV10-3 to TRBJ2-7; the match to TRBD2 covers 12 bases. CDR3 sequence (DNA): TGTGCCACTCGGACTAGCGGGGAGAACGGCGAGCAGTACTTC. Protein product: CATRTSGENGEQYF.